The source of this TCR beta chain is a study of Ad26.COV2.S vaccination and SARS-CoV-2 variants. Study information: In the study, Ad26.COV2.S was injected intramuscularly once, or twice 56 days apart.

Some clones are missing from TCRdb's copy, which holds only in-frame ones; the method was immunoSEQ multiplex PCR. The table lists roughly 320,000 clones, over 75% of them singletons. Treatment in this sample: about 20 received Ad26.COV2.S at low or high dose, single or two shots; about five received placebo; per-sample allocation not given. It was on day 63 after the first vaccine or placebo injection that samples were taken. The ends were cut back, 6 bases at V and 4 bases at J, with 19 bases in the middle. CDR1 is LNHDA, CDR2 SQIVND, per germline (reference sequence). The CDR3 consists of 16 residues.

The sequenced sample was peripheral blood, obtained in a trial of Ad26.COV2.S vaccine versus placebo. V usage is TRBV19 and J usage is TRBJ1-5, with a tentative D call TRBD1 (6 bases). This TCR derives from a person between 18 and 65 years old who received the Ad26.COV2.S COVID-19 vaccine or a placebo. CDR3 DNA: TGTGCCAGTAGCCTACAGGGACTCCGGCAGAATCAGCCCCAGCATTTT. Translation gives CASSLQGLRQNQPQHF.